The 18 T cell receptor beta chains below were found in one sample sequenced in a study of cytomegalovirus exposure and HLA in healthy donors. Primers included in the PCR were 60 Vbeta and 13 Jbeta primers. Measured with immunoSEQ multiplex PCR; TCRdb has only the in-frame clones, and not every one. The sample holds 100,000 to 150,000 clones, approximately 70% seen once. Sequencing was done on a sample of PBMCs. These receptors originate from a man between 60 and 75 years old in good health and CMV-seropositive.

A single count supports this clone. This chain uses TRBV11-3 with TRBJ2-7; 8 nucleotides match TRBD2. The trim removed 8 bases at V and 0 bases at J, leaving 6 bases unmatched. The germline gives CDR1 SGHNT, CDR2 YENEEA. The CDR3 sequence is 14 residues long. The CDR3 is CASSTSGDSYEQYF. The CDR3 DNA is TGTGCCAGCTCCACTAGCGGAGACTCCTACGAGCAGTACTTC.

The chain recombines TRBV2 with TRBJ1-1; D gene uncertain. This CDR3 region has 15 residues. The germline V and J ends were trimmed by 6 bases and 4 bases, with 18 bases remaining between them. Germline CDR1 reads SNHLY; CDR2 reads FYNNEI. The CDR3 bases are TGTGCCAGCAGGGAACTCTGGGGAGGAGGCACTGAAGCTTTCTTT. The encoded protein is CASRELWGGGTEAFF.

This chain connects TRBV19 to TRBJ1-3, with D maybe TRBD1 (6 bases). Germline CDR1 is LNHDA and CDR2 is SQIVND (reference sequence). This CDR3 has 16 amino acids. Trimming stripped 5 bases from V and 2 bases from J, with 16 bases between. The CDR3 DNA reads TGTGCCAGTAGTCAAGGGGGACTATTAACTGGAAACACCATATATTTT. Its translation: CASSQGGLLTGNTIYF.

The chain recombines TRBV9 with TRBJ2-3; the D gene is possibly TRBD1 (7 bases). CDR1 and CDR2 from the germline V gene are SGDLS and YYNGEE. V lost 0 bases, J lost 1 base, and 12 bases lay in between. This CDR3 contains 16 residues. This chain's CDR3 is CASSVAGRGGTDTQYF. CDR3 nucleotide sequence: TGTGCCAGCAGCGTAGCCGGCAGGGGGGGCACAGATACGCAGTATTTT.

This rearrangement joins TRBV2 to TRBJ2-7, with TRBD2 identical over 7 bases. The V gene's germline CDR1 is SNHLY and CDR2 FYNNEI. Unmatched junction bases numbered 0, after V lost 3 bases and J lost 4 bases. This CDR3 comprises 12 residues. Written as DNA, the CDR3 is TGTGCCAGCAGTGACGGGGGGTACGAGCAGTACTTC. Protein sequence: CASSDGGYEQYF.

The chain is built from TRBV2 and TRBJ2-5; no reliable D call. This CDR3 is built from 13 residues. Trimming cost V 2 bases and J 1 base, with 5 bases left between them. Germline values: CDR1 SNHLY, CDR2 FYNNEI. CDR3 sequence: CASSEYSQETQYF. The CDR3 region has the DNA TGTGCCAGCAGTGAATATTCCCAAGAGACCCAGTACTTC.

V and J are TRBV9 and TRBJ1-6; TRBD1 is a possible D gene (5 bases). Trimming cost V 4 bases and J 5 bases, with 10 bases left between them. This CDR3 comprises 14 residues. Germline assignment: CDR1 SGDLS and CDR2 YYNGEE. The CDR3 DNA follows: TGTGCCAGCAGCTTTGGGGGGGATAATTCACCCCTCCACTTT. Amino acid sequence: CASSFGGDNSPLHF.

This sequence joins TRBV6-1 and TRBJ2-5; a weak D match, TRBD1 (6 bases). Germline CDR1 is MNHNS and CDR2 is SASEGT. Trimming removed 10 bases from V and 1 base from J, with 19 bases in between. CDR3 length: 15 amino acids. The CDR3 nucleotides are TGTGCCACCTACGATTCCGGACAGATCCAAGAGACCCAGTACTTC. It codes for CATYDSGQIQETQYF.

J is TRBJ1-5 and V is TRBV18, with 7 bases fitting TRBD1. Germline V gives CDR1 KGHSH, CDR2 LQKENI. This CDR3 has 15 residues. V was pared by 3 bases and J by 6 bases, with 8 bases of the junction left unmatched. CDR3 coding DNA: TGTGCCAGCTCACCTACAGGGACAGACGGTCAGCCCCAGCATTTT. Translated, it gives CASSPTGTDGQPQHF.

This sequence joins TRBV23-1 and TRBJ1-2; 8 bases line up with TRBD1. TRBV23-1 is an ORF; its function is uncertain. The CDR3 runs to 16 residues. Losses at the gene ends were 0 bases for V and 3 bases for J; bases not matched to a gene: 6. The CDR3 DNA reads as TGCGCCAGCAGTCAATCTCGGCACAGGGGGGACTATGGCTACACCTTC. Translation: CASSQSRHRGDYGYTF.

The chain couples TRBV10-1 to TRBJ2-2; 9 bases match TRBD1. Germline V gene sequence: CDR1 WNHNN, CDR2 SYGVQD (reference sequence). The CDR3 is made up of 16 amino acids. The V and J ends lost 6 bases and 2 bases, in that order; junction bases with no gene match: 7. The chain's CDR3 is CASSPRQGVNTGELFF. DNA for the CDR3: TGCGCCAGCAGCCCCAGACAGGGGGTTAACACCGGGGAGCTGTTTTTT.

V is TRBV5-1 and J is TRBJ1-1; D is unresolved. V lost 0 bases, J lost 6 bases, and 15 bases lay in between. Germline-derived CDR1 and CDR2 are SGHRS and YFSETQ. This CDR3 region has 15 residues. CDR3 sequence: CASSLDSRDGAEAFF. The CDR3 coding sequence is TGCGCCAGCAGCTTGGATAGTCGGGATGGCGCTGAAGCTTTCTTT.

The chain links TRBV6-1 to TRBJ1-1; D might be TRBD1 (6 bases). The length of the CDR3 is 13 residues. Trimming removed 5 bases from V and 4 bases from J, with 11 bases in between. The germline V gene encodes CDR1 MNHNS and CDR2 SASEGT. The CDR3 coding sequence is TGTGCCAGCAGTCGAACAGGGCTCACTGAAGCTTTCTTT. Protein product: CASSRTGLTEAFF.

This clone was counted only a few times. V and J are TRBV7-8 and TRBJ2-6; D ambiguous. Germline values: CDR1 SGHVS, CDR2 FQNEAQ. V was pared by 5 bases and J by 0 bases, with 11 bases between. This CDR3 is built from 16 residues. This chain's CDR3 is CASSPNGFSGANVLTF. The CDR3 nucleotides read TGTGCCAGCAGCCCCAACGGTTTCTCTGGGGCCAACGTCCTGACTTTC. Complete variable domain (other parts from reference TRBV7-8 and TRBJ2-6): GAGVSQSPRYKVAKRGQDVALRCDPISGHVSLFWYQQALGQGPEFLTYFQNEAQLDKSGLPSDRFFAERPEGSVSTLKIQRTQQEDSAVYLCASSPNGFSGANVLTFGAGSRLTVL.

This chain joins TRBV6-6 and TRBJ2-5, with 7 bases aligning to TRBD2. Germline CDR1 is MNHNY and CDR2 is SVGAGI (reference sequence). The CDR3 length is 14 residues. Germline trimming cut 5 bases from V and 1 base from J; bases unmatched to any gene: 4. CDR3 in amino acids: CASSRGGGQETQYF. CDR3 nucleotide sequence: TGTGCCAGCAGTCGGGGCGGGGGCCAAGAGACCCAGTACTTC.

The chain's CDR3 is CASSQGGFQSSGANVLTF. CDR3 DNA sequence: TGCGCCAGCAGCCAAGGCGGGTTTCAAAGCTCTGGGGCCAACGTCCTGACTTTC. V is TRBV4-1 and J is TRBJ2-6; maybe TRBD2 (5 bases). The length of the CDR3 is 18 residues. With 1 base removed from V and 0 bases from J, the gap between germline ends came to 13 bases. Germline V gene data show CDR1 as MGHRA and CDR2 as YSYEKL.

V gene TRBV5-1 combines with J gene TRBJ2-3; D is possibly TRBD1 (7 bases). The V and J ends lost 7 bases and 6 bases respectively, with 27 bases between them. Germline CDR1 and CDR2: SGHRS and YFSETQ. The CDR3 consists of 17 residues. CDR3 protein: CASRTTPSGGGPDTQYF. CDR3 nucleotides: TGCGCCAGCCGTACTACCCCATCTGGAGGGGGCCCCGATACGCAGTATTTT.

The J gene is TRBJ1-1, the V gene TRBV6-6; 8 nucleotides align to TRBD1. Germline lookup yields CDR1 MNHNY and CDR2 SVGAGI (reference sequence). V lost 9 bases, J lost 4 bases, and 10 bases stayed unmatched. The CDR3 length is 14 residues. DNA for the CDR3: TGTGCCAGTACCTTGCAGGGGGCGGGCACTGAAGCTTTCTTT. This sequence encodes CASTLQGAGTEAFF.